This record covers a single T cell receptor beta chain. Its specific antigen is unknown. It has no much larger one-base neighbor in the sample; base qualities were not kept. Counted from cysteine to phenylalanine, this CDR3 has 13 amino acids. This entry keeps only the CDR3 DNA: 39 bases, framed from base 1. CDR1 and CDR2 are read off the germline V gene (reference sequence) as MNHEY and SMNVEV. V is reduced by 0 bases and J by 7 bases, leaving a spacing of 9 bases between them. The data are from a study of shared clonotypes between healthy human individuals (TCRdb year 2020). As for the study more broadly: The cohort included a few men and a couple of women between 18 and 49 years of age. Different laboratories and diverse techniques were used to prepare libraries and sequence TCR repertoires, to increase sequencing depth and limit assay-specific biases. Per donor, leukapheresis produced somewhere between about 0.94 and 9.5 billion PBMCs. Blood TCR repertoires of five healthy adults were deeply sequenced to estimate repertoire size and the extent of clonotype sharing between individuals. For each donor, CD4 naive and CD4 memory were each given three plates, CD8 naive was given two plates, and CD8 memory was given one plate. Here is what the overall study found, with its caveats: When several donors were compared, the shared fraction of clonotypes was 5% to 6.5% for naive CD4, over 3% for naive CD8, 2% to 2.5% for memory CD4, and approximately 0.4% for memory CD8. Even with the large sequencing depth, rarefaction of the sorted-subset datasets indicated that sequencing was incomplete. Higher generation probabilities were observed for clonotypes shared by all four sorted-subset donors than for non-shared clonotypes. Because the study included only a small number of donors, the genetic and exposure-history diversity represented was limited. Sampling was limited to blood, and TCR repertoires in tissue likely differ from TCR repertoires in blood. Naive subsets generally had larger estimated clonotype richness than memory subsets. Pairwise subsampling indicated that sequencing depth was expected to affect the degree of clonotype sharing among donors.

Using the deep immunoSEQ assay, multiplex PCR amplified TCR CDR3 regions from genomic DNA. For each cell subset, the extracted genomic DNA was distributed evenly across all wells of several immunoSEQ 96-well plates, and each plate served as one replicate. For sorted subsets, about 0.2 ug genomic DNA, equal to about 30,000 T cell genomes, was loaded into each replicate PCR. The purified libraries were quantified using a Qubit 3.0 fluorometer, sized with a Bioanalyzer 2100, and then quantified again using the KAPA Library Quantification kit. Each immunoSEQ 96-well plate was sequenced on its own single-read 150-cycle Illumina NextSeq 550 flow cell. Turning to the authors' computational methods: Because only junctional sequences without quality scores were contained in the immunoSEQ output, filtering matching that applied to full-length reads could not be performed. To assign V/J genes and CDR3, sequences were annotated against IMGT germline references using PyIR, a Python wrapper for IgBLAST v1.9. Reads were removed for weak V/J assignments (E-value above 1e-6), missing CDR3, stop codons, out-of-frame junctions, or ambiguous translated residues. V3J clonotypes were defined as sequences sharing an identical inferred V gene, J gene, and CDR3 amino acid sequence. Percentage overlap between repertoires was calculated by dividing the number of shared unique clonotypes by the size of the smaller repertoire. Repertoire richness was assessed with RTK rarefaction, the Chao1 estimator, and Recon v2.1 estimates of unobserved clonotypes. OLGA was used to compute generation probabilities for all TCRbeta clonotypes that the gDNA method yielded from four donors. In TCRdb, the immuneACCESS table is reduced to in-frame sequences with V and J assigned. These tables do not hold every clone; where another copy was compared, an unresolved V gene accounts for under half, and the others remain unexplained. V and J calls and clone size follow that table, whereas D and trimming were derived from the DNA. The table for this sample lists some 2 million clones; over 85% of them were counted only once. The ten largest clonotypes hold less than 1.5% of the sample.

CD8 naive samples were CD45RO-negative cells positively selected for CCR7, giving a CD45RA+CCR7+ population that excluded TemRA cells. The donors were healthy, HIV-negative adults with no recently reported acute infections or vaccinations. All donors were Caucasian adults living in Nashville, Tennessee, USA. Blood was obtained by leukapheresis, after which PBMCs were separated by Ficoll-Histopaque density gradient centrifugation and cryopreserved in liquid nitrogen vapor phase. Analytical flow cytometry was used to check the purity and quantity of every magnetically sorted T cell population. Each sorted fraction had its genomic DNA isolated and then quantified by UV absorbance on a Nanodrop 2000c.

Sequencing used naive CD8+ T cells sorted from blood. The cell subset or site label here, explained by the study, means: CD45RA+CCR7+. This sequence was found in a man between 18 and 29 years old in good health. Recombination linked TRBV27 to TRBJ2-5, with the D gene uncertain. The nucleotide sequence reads TGTGCCAGCAGTTTATCGCTAGTTGGGACCCAGTACTTC. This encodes CASSLSLVGTQYF.